The 14 T cell receptor beta chains in this list originate from one sample, sequenced in a study of blood T cell repertoires in COVID-19. TCRdb's table, derived via immunoSEQ multiplex PCR, lists solely in-frame clones and lacks some. Altogether about 210,000 clones are present, more than 70% being singletons, with the ten largest covering 9.5% to 15%. What was sequenced was peripheral blood. These receptors originate from a human donor in a cohort sampled during active COVID-19.

J is TRBJ1-5 and V is TRBV4-2, with 8 positions matching TRBD1. The CDR3 sequence is 15 residues long. The V segment lost 3 bases and the J segment 4 bases; nucleotides outside the gene matches: 5. Per germline, CDR1 LGHNA and CDR2 YNFKEQ. The CDR3 region has the DNA TGTGCCAGCAGCCAGGCAGACAGGGGAAATCAGCCCCAGCATTTT. Translating gives CASSQADRGNQPQHF.

V gene TRBV5-1 combines with J gene TRBJ2-2; 9 nucleotides align to TRBD1. This CDR3 contains 16 residues. CDR1 is SGHRS, CDR2 YFSETQ, per germline. The junction had 11 bases not matched to a gene; V was cut back by 6 bases and J by 5 bases. The CDR3 DNA reads as TGCGCCAGCACGGACAGGGGAGAAATGGGGACCGGGGAGCTGTTTTTT. Its protein product is CASTDRGEMGTGELFF.

This clone was counted a single time. The rearrangement joins TRBV7-3 to TRBJ1-1; D unresolved. V was shortened by 1 base and J by 0 bases, with 9 bases between the two germline ends. The CDR3 is 15 amino acids. Germline V gene lookup returns CDR1 SGHTA and CDR2 FQGTGA. The CDR3, as DNA: TGTGCCAGCAGCTTAATTCCGAGAATGAACACTGAAGCTTTCTTT. Translation: CASSLIPRMNTEAFF.

The J gene is TRBJ1-2, the V gene TRBV9; perhaps TRBD1 as D (6 bases). V was pared by 6 bases and J by 4 bases, with 16 bases between. The CDR3 totals 14 residues. Per germline, CDR1 SGDLS and CDR2 YYNGEE. CDR3 loop: CASNPSGGVYGYTF. Here the CDR3 DNA reads TGTGCCAGCAACCCGTCGGGGGGCGTCTATGGCTACACCTTC.

CDR3 protein: CASSHLQGRENTEAFF. In nucleotides, the CDR3 is TGTGCCAGTAGTCACCTACAGGGACGGGAGAACACTGAAGCTTTCTTT. The chain employs TRBV19 and TRBJ1-1, with a possible D match to TRBD1 (6 bases). Looked up from germline, CDR1 is LNHDA and CDR2 is SQIVND (reference sequence). CDR3 length: 16 amino acids. The V and J ends lost 5 bases and 1 base respectively, with 17 bases between them.

This clone came up once. The rearrangement uses TRBV7-9 and TRBJ2-3, with 8 bases matching TRBD2. J was trimmed by 4 bases and V by 5 bases; bases with no gene match: 11. The CDR3 contains 16 residues. Germline V gene data show CDR1 as SEHNR and CDR2 as FQNEAQ (reference sequence). CDR3 amino acids: CASSPSGSGISDTQYF. CDR3 DNA sequence: TGTGCCAGCAGCCCGAGCGGTAGCGGGATCTCAGATACGCAGTATTTT.

This chain connects TRBV12-5 to TRBJ1-1, with a weak D call TRBD1 (6 bases). Trimming took off 7 bases at V and 3 bases at J, with 15 bases between the two ends. Germline CDR1 LGHNT, CDR2 FRNRAP. This CDR3 contains 14 residues. CDR3 bases: TGTGCTAGTGACGGAAGGGGGTACGACACTGAAGCTTTCTTT. It is translated as CASDGRGYDTEAFF.

V is TRBV19 and J is TRBJ2-7, with 7 bases that match TRBD1. The V gene end was trimmed by 5 bases and the J gene end by 4 bases; junction bases not matched to a gene: 8. This CDR3 region has 14 residues. Germline values: CDR1 LNHDA, CDR2 SQIVND (reference sequence). In DNA, the CDR3 is TGTGCCAGTAGTCACGGGACAGCCCGTTACGAGCAGTACTTC. Residues: CASSHGTARYEQYF.

The CDR3 sequence is CATSRDMRNYGYTF. For the CDR3, the DNA is TGTGCCACCAGCAGAGATATGAGGAACTATGGCTACACCTTC. The rearrangement uses TRBV15 and TRBJ1-2; D is undetermined. Germline-derived CDR1 and CDR2 are LNHNV and YYDKDF (reference sequence). The CDR3 runs to 14 residues. V was pared by 0 bases and J by 2 bases, with 7 bases between.

This clone was detected ten times or more. This chain connects TRBV28 to TRBJ2-2; 12 nucleotides line up with TRBD2. The CDR3 length is 15 residues. The J segment lost 6 bases and the V segment lost 1 base, leaving 0 bases of the junction unmatched. Germline CDR1 MDHEN, CDR2 SYDVKM. The CDR3 nucleotides are TGTGCCAGCAGTTTATCTAGCGGGGGGGCCGGGGAGCTGTTTTTT. Translation: CASSLSSGGAGELFF.

V usage is TRBV29-1 and J usage is TRBJ2-7; D is possibly TRBD1 (6 bases). CDR1 is SQVTM and CDR2 is ANQGSEA in the germline V gene. Trimming took 7 bases from V and 7 from J, leaving 20 bases between them. The CDR3 covers 13 residues. CDR3 sequence (DNA): TGCAGCGCGTTACAGGGTAGAGGATGGGAGCAGTACTTC. Protein product: CSALQGRGWEQYF.

This clone was recorded only once. The chain joins TRBV3-1 (or the pseudogene TRBV3-2) to TRBJ2-2; 9 bases align to TRBD2. Trimming removed 0 bases from V and 1 base from J; junction bases left unmatched: 6. The germline CDR1 and CDR2 sequences are LGHDT and YNNKEL (reference sequence). This CDR3 is built from 18 residues. This CDR3 is CASSQELAGRLNTGELFF. In nucleotides, the CDR3 is TGTGCCAGCAGCCAAGAGCTAGCGGGGAGACTGAACACCGGGGAGCTGTTTTTT.

The chain couples TRBV6-5 to TRBJ1-1; 7 bases map to TRBD1. V shed 9 bases and J 6 bases; nucleotides not matched to a gene: 13. The CDR3 sequence is 14 residues long. CDR1 is MNHEY, CDR2 SVGAGI, per germline. The CDR3 region is CASRLNRGSAEAFF. DNA for the CDR3: TGTGCCAGTAGACTAAACAGGGGTTCTGCTGAAGCTTTCTTT.

The chain employs TRBV7-2 and TRBJ1-6, with TRBD1 matching 9 bases. V lost 1 base and J lost 9; bases outside the gene matches: 7. Germline V gene lookup returns CDR1 SGHTA and CDR2 FQGNSA. The CDR3 totals 16 residues. DNA for the CDR3: TGTGCCAGCAGCTTAGTTTTGGGACAGGGCGGTTCACCCCTCCACTTT. Amino acids: CASSLVLGQGGSPLHF.